Listed below are T cell receptor beta chains from one sample, sequenced in a study of blood T cell repertoires in COVID-19. Sequenced by immunoSEQ multiplex PCR; TCRdb stores in-frame clones only, minus some. The data hold approximately 210,000 clones, with about 83% observed a single time. The material sequenced was peripheral blood. The receptors derive from a woman in her thirties or forties with active or convalescent COVID-19. CDR3s include the opening cysteine and the closing phenylalanine or tryptophan. A D gene is named only where the DNA matches it firmly. Clone sizes are given selectively: once, few, many, or a class where the clone is expanded.

>16|TRBV7-8|TRBD2|-|TRBJ2-1
CASSSLLAGGRNEQFF
TGTGCCAGCAGCTCGTTACTAGCGGGGGGCCGCAATGAGCAGTTCTTC
>17|TRBV7-2|TRBD1|-|TRBJ2-3
CASSLSGQGTSTDTQYF
TGTGCCAGCAGCTTAAGTGGACAGGGTACTAGCACAGATACGCAGTATTTT
>15|TRBV7-8|TRBD1|few|TRBJ1-2
CASRGPGQGDYGYTF
TGTGCCAGCAGGGGGCCGGGACAGGGAGACTATGGCTACACCTTC
>15|TRBV12-5|TRBD2|-|TRBJ2-5
CASGSGLAGVETQYF
TGTGCTAGTGGGTCGGGACTAGCGGGAGTCGAGACCCAGTACTTC
>13|TRBV11-2|-|once|TRBJ2-1
CASSLGVINEQFF
TGTGCCAGCAGCTTAGGTGTTATCAATGAGCAGTTCTTC
>14|TRBV19|TRBD2|-|TRBJ2-2
CATVAGANTGELFF
TGTGCCACTGTAGCGGGCGCGAACACCGGGGAGCTGTTTTTT
>14|TRBV11-3|-|-|TRBJ1-1
CASSLDSDRGEAFF
TGTGCCAGCAGCTTAGATTCCGATCGAGGTGAAGCTTTCTTT
>14|TRBV19|-|-|TRBJ2-7
CASTPGPLTYEQYF
TGTGCCAGTACCCCAGGGCCCTTGACCTACGAGCAGTACTTC
>14|TRBV11-2|-|-|TRBJ1-4
CASSFQRGSEKLFF
TGTGCCAGCAGCTTCCAAAGGGGGAGTGAAAAACTGTTTTTT
>14|TRBV9|TRBD1|-|TRBJ2-5
CASARQGYQETQYF
TGTGCCAGCGCCCGACAGGGGTACCAAGAGACCCAGTACTTC
>16|TRBV19|-|-|TRBJ1-5
CASSSQGKVSNQPQHF
TGTGCCAGTAGCTCCCAGGGAAAGGTTAGCAATCAGCCCCAGCATTTT
>15|TRBV2|-|once|TRBJ1-6
CASSERGAYNSPLHF
TGTGCCAGCAGTGAACGGGGGGCGTATAATTCACCCCTCCACTTT
>14|TRBV11-3|TRBD1|once|TRBJ1-1
CASSFGQGATEAFF
TGTGCCAGCAGCTTCGGACAGGGGGCCACTGAAGCTTTCTTT
>16|TRBV27|TRBD2|-|TRBJ2-1
CASSRSGRGSYNEQFF
TGTGCCAGCAGCCGGAGCGGGAGGGGGTCCTACAATGAGCAGTTCTTC
>14|TRBV6-4|-|-|TRBJ1-1
CASTAGWGNTEAFF
TGTGCCAGCACGGCAGGGTGGGGGAACACTGAAGCTTTCTTT
>15|TRBV6-5|-|-|TRBJ1-6
CASSYLSGGGSPLHF
TGTGCCAGCAGTTACCTCTCGGGGGGTGGATCACCCCTCCACTTT
>13|TRBV14|-|-|TRBJ1-2
CASSWGGFTGYTF
TGTGCCAGCAGCTGGGGGGGGTTTACCGGCTACACCTTC
>15|TRBV5-6|-|once|TRBJ1-6
CASSLGAQGWSPLHF
TGTGCCAGCAGCTTGGGGGCCCAAGGCTGGTCACCCCTCCACTTT
>17|TRBV6-2/TRBV6-3|TRBD2|-|TRBJ2-7
CASSDALAAGGLNEQYF
TGTGCCAGCAGTGATGCACTTGCCGCGGGGGGGTTGAACGAGCAGTACTTC
>15|TRBV28|-|-|TRBJ1-1
CASSLLGQGGTEAFF
TGTGCCAGCAGTTTATTAGGGCAGGGAGGCACTGAAGCTTTCTTT
>12|TRBV19|TRBD1|-|TRBJ2-7
CATTDRAHEQYF
TGTGCCACCACGGACAGGGCCCACGAGCAGTACTTC
>15|TRBV28|-|once|TRBJ2-2
CASSSSGQGTGELFF
TGTGCCAGCAGTTCCTCCGGACAAGGGACCGGGGAGCTGTTTTTT
>13|TRBV12-5|-|-|TRBJ1-2
CASGLQGPQGYTF
TGTGCTAGTGGCCTACAGGGTCCACAGGGCTACACCTTC
>15|TRBV11-3|TRBD2|-|TRBJ2-1
CASSLGLAGADEQFF
TGTGCCAGCAGCTTAGGGCTAGCGGGAGCTGATGAGCAGTTCTTC
>14|TRBV7-9|-|-|TRBJ2-7
CASTLGTPHYEQYF
TGTGCCAGTACTCTGGGGACACCGCATTACGAGCAGTACTTC
>13|TRBV29-1|TRBD2|-|TRBJ2-1
CSVGTSVYNEQFF
TGCAGCGTTGGGACTAGCGTTTACAATGAGCAGTTCTTC
>15|TRBV24-1|TRBD1|-|TRBJ1-4
CATSDPGQSNEKLFF
TGTGCCACCAGTGACCCGGGACAGAGTAATGAAAAACTGTTTTTT
>11|TRBV7-9|-|-|TRBJ2-1
CASAEVNEQFF
TGTGCCAGCGCAGAAGTAAATGAGCAGTTCTTC
>15|TRBV18|-|-|TRBJ2-3
CASSPQGGSTDTQYF
TGTGCCAGCTCACCACAAGGGGGTAGCACAGATACGCAGTATTTT
>15|TRBV7-9|TRBD1|-|TRBJ1-2
CASSRDRGETGGYTF
TGTGCCAGCAGCCGGGACAGAGGAGAAACGGGGGGCTACACCTTC
>18|TRBV5-8|TRBD2|-|TRBJ2-5
CASSTTRGLAGGVETQYF
TGTGCCAGCAGCACCACCCGCGGACTAGCGGGGGGGGTAGAGACCCAGTACTTC
>15|TRBV30|TRBD1|few|TRBJ1-2
CAWSPISQGAHGYTF
TGTGCCTGGAGTCCTATCTCCCAGGGGGCCCATGGCTACACCTTC
>14|TRBV9|TRBD2|-|TRBJ2-7
CASSPGTSGYEQYF
TGTGCCAGCAGCCCAGGGACTAGCGGCTACGAGCAGTACTTC
>13|TRBV7-6|-|-|TRBJ2-2
CASSLTYTGELFF
TGTGCCAGCAGCCTAACCTACACCGGGGAGCTGTTTTTT
>11|TRBV20-1|-|-|TRBJ1-2
CSARTTGGYTF
TGCAGTGCTAGAACGACGGGGGGCTACACCTTC
>14|TRBV4-2|-|few|TRBJ1-3
CASSQPGAGNTIYF
TGTGCCAGCAGCCAACCAGGGGCTGGAAACACCATATATTTT
>18|TRBV4-3|TRBD1|-|TRBJ1-6
CASSQVSGQGHTSSPLHF
TGCGCCAGCAGCCAAGTAAGCGGACAGGGCCACACGAGCTCACCCCTCCACTTT
>18|TRBV4-3|TRBD1|-|TRBJ1-5
CASSQVHGRGSLNQPQHF
TGCGCCAGCAGCCAAGTCCATGGCAGGGGGAGCCTAAATCAGCCCCAGCATTTT
>13|TRBV19|TRBD1|few|TRBJ1-1
CASSKNRDRGAFF
TGTGCCAGTAGCAAAAACCGGGACAGGGGTGCTTTCTTT
>14|TRBV11-3|TRBD2|-|TRBJ2-5
CASSSGTSLETQYF
TGTGCCAGCAGCTCGGGGACTAGTCTTGAGACCCAGTACTTC
>15|TRBV7-2|TRBD2|-|TRBJ2-3
CASSRTSGATDTQYF
TGTGCCAGCAGTCGCACTAGCGGGGCCACAGATACGCAGTATTTT
>17|TRBV2|TRBD1|-|TRBJ2-7
CASSYTPGQGYSYEQYF
TGTGCCAGCAGCTATACCCCGGGACAGGGGTATTCCTACGAGCAGTACTTC
>13|TRBV24-1|-|-|TRBJ1-1
CATSEPAGAEAFF
TGTGCCACCAGTGAGCCAGCAGGGGCTGAAGCTTTCTTT
>18|TRBV7-6|TRBD1|-|TRBJ1-1
CASSLASDFRGRNTEAFF
TGTGCCAGCAGCTTAGCATCGGACTTTAGGGGGCGAAACACTGAAGCTTTCTTT
>15|TRBV2|-|-|TRBJ2-2
CASSELQANTGELFF
TGTGCCAGCAGTGAGTTACAGGCGAACACCGGGGAGCTGTTTTTT